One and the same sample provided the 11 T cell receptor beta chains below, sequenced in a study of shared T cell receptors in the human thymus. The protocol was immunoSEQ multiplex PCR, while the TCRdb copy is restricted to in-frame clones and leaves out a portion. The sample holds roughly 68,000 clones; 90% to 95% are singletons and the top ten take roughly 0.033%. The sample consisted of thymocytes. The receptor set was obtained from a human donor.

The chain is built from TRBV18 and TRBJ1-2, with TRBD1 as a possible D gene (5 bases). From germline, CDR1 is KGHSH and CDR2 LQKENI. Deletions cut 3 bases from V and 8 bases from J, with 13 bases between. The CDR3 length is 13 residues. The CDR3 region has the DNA TGTGCCAGCTCACCGGAGAGATGGGACGGCTACACCTTC. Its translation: CASSPERWDGYTF.

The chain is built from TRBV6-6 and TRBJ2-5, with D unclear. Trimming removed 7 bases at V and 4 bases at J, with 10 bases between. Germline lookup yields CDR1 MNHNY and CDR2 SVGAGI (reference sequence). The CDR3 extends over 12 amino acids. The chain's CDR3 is CASTAARETQYF. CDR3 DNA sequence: TGTGCCAGCACGGCTGCTCGAGAGACCCAGTACTTC.

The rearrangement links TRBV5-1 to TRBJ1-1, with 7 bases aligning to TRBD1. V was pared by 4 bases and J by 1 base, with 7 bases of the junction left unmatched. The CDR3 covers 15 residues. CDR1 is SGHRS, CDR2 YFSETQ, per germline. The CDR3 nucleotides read TGCGCCAGCAGCCCTCCCGGGACAGAGAACACTGAAGCTTTCTTT. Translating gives CASSPPGTENTEAFF. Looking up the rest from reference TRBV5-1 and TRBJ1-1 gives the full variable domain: KAGVTQTPRYLIKTRGQQVTLSCSPISGHRSVSWYQQTPGQGLQFLFEYFSETQRNKGNFPGRFSGRQFSNSRSEMNVSTLELGDSALYLCASSPPGTENTEAFFGQGTRLTVV.

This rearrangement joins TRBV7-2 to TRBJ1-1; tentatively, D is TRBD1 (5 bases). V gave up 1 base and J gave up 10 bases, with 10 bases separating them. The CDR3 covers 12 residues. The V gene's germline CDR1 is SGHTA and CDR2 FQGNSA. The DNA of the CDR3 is TGTGCCAGCAGCTTAGTAGTCACAGGAGCTTTCTTT. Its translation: CASSLVVTGAFF.

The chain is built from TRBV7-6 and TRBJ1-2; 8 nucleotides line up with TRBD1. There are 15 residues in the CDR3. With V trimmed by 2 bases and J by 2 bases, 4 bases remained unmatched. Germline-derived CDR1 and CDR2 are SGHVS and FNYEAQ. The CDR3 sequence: CASSLHRGLNYGYTF. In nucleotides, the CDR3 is TGTGCCAGCAGCTTACACAGGGGGTTAAACTATGGCTACACCTTC.

The CDR3 DNA is TGTGCCAGCAGCGTAGCGACGGCCGACTCTAAAAAAGCTTTCTTT. Amino acids: CASSVATADSKKAFF. The chain uses TRBV9 and TRBJ1-1; D not certain. The CDR3 has 15 residues. V lost 0 bases, J lost 9 bases, and 18 bases lay in between. Germline V lookup: CDR1 SGDLS, CDR2 YYNGEE.

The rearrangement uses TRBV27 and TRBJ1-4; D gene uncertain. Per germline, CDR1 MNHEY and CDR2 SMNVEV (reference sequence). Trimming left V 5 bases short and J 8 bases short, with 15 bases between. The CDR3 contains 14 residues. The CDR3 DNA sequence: TGTGCCAGCAGTCAGGAAATAGAGACCGAAAAACTGTTTTTT. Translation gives CASSQEIETEKLFF.

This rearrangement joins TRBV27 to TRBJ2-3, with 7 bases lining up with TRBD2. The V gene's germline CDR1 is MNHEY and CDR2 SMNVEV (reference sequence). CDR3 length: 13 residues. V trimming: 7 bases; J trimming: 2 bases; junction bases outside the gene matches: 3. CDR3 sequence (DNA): TGTGCCAGCAAGCGGGGATCCACAGATACGCAGTATTTT. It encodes CASKRGSTDTQYF.

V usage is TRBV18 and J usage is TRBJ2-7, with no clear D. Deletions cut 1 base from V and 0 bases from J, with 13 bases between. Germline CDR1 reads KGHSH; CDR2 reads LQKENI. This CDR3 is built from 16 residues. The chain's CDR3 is CASSPRAGPLSYEQYF. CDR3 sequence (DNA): TGTGCCAGCTCACCACGAGCAGGACCCCTCTCCTACGAGCAGTACTTC.

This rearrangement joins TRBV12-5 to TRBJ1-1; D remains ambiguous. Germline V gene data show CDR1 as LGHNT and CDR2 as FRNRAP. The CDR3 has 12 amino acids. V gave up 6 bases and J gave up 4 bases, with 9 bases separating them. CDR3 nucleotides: TGTGCTAGTGGATCGGGAGGCACTGAAGCTTTCTTT. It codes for CASGSGGTEAFF. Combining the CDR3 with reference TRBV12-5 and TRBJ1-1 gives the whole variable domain DARVTQTPRHKVTEMGQEVTMRCQPILGHNTVFWYRQTMMQGLELLAYFRNRAPLDDSGMPKDRFSAEMPDATLATLKIQPSEPRDSAVYFCASGSGGTEAFFGQGTRLTVV.

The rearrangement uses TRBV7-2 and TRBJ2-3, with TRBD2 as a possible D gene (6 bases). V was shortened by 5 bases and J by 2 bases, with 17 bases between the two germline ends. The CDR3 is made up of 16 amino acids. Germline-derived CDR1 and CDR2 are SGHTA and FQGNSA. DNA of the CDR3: TGTGCCAGCAGCCCCCCTTTAGCGGAGGTCACAGATACGCAGTATTTT. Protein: CASSPPLAEVTDTQYF.